The 26 T cell receptor beta chains below come from one sample, sequenced in a study of Ad26.COV2.S vaccination and SARS-CoV-2 variants. Assay: immunoSEQ multiplex PCR; the TCRdb copy retains only in-frame clones and omits some. The table has some 370,000 clones, 83% seen once; the top ten hold 7.4%. Specified treatment: over 15 received Ad26.COV2.S at low or high dose, single or two shots; about 5 received placebo; per-sample allocation not given. Day 63 after the first injection of vaccine or placebo was the sampling time. The sequenced sample was peripheral blood, obtained in a trial of Ad26.COV2.S vaccine versus placebo. The source of these receptors is a person between 18 and 65 years old who received the Ad26.COV2.S COVID-19 vaccine or a placebo.

The chain couples TRBV9 to TRBJ2-3, with 11 bases that match TRBD1. The V segment lost 7 bases and the J segment 4 bases; nucleotides outside the gene matches: 8. CDR1 SGDLS and CDR2 YYNGEE come from the germline V gene. The CDR3 is made up of 15 amino acids. CDR3 DNA sequence: TGTGCCAGCTCGGACAGGGGGCGAATCTCAGATACGCAGTATTTT. Encoded protein: CASSDRGRISDTQYF.

This clone was picked up a small number of times. The chain couples TRBV19 to TRBJ1-1; D is possibly TRBD1 (5 bases). Germline CDR1 reads LNHDA; CDR2 reads SQIVND (reference sequence). The V and J ends lost 3 bases and 5 bases respectively, with 13 bases between them. This CDR3 region has 14 residues. CDR3 in amino acids: CASSMSLGGTEAFF. The CDR3 DNA is TGTGCCAGTAGTATGAGTCTTGGGGGGACTGAAGCTTTCTTT.

The chain employs TRBV6-5 and TRBJ2-7; no clear D gene. Germline lookup yields CDR1 MNHEY and CDR2 SVGAGI. V was pared by 0 bases and J by 3 bases, with 9 bases between. The CDR3 loop spans 14 amino acids. The CDR3 region is CASSYSTRIYEQYF. For the CDR3, the DNA is TGTGCCAGCAGTTACTCGACAAGGATCTACGAGCAGTACTTC.

The chain couples TRBV18 to TRBJ2-5; 8 bases are shared with TRBD2. Trimming took 4 bases from V and 4 from J; bases not matched to a gene: 8. The CDR3 runs 15 residues. Germline assignment: CDR1 KGHSH and CDR2 LQKENI. CDR3 sequence reads: CASSLEGLERETQYF. CDR3 nucleotides: TGTGCCAGCTCACTAGAGGGACTAGAGAGAGAGACCCAGTACTTC. The full variable domain, completed using reference TRBV18 and TRBJ2-5, is NAGVMQNPRHLVRRRGQEARLRCSPMKGHSHVYWYRQLPEEGLKFMVYLQKENIIDESGMPKERFSAEFPKEGPSILRIQQVVRGDSAAYFCASSLEGLERETQYFGPGTRLLVL.

This sequence joins TRBV11-2 and TRBJ1-3; perhaps TRBD1 as D (6 bases). The CDR3 totals 14 residues. V was shortened by 4 bases and J by 4 bases, with 11 bases between the two germline ends. The germline V gene has CDR1 SGHAT and CDR2 FQNNGV. As DNA, the CDR3 is TGTGCCAGCAGCTCCCCTAGGGGGGGAAACACCATATATTTT. Its protein product is CASSSPRGGNTIYF.

The CDR3 here is CASSFRGGQPQHF. DNA of the CDR3: TGTGCCAGCAGCTTCAGGGGGGGTCAGCCCCAGCATTTT. The chain links TRBV7-6 to TRBJ1-5; 7 bases map to TRBD1. This CDR3 is built from 13 residues. The V gene end was trimmed by 3 bases and the J gene end by 6 bases; junction bases not matched to a gene: 2. The germline gives CDR1 SGHVS, CDR2 FNYEAQ.

This clone was recorded once. CDR3 nucleotides: TGCGCCAGCAGCTTGCAGGGACAGGGGAGAGAGACCCAGTACTTC. This encodes CASSLQGQGRETQYF. The rearrangement uses TRBV5-1 and TRBJ2-5; 10 nucleotides line up with TRBD1. This CDR3 has 15 amino acids. V trimming: 1 base; J trimming: 4 bases; junction bases outside the gene matches: 4. CDR1 is SGHRS, CDR2 YFSETQ, per germline.

The V and J genes are TRBV2 and TRBJ1-2; D gene ambiguous. Germline CDR1 is SNHLY and CDR2 is FYNNEI. The CDR3 consists of 11 residues. With 7 bases removed from V and 3 bases from J, the gap between germline ends came to 6 bases. Here the CDR3 DNA reads TGTGCCAGCAAGATGGACTATGGCTACACCTTC. Its protein is CASKMDYGYTF.

The chain links TRBV12-3 or TRBV12-4 to TRBJ1-1; possibly TRBD1 for D (6 bases). Trimming shortened V by 1 base and J by 12 bases, and 12 bases separated the two germline ends. This CDR3 region has 12 residues. This CDR3 reads CASSLESGVTFF. In nucleotides, the CDR3 is TGTGCCAGCAGTTTAGAATCAGGGGTGACTTTCTTT.

This chain joins TRBV4-1 and TRBJ2-3; D unclear. The V end was cut by 1 base, the J end by 6 bases, with 8 bases between. The CDR3 loop spans 13 amino acids. CDR1 is MGHRA and CDR2 is YSYEKL in the germline V gene. The CDR3 sequence is CASSQVYGDTQYF. The CDR3 nucleotides are TGCGCCAGCAGCCAAGTCTACGGGGATACGCAGTATTTT.

This clone was detected once. The chain uses TRBV5-6 and TRBJ1-1; TRBD1 matches at 10 bases. Trimming took 4 bases from V and 4 from J; bases not matched to a gene: 7. The V gene's germline CDR1 is SGHDT and CDR2 YYEEEE. The CDR3 length is 15 residues. DNA for the CDR3: TGTGCCAGCAGCGAACTCGGACAGGGGGTCACTGAAGCTTTCTTT. It encodes CASSELGQGVTEAFF.

The chain employs TRBV5-4 and TRBJ2-2; D may match TRBD1 or TRBD2 (5 bases each). Per germline, CDR1 SGHNT and CDR2 YYREEE (reference sequence). Trimming took 5 bases from V and 5 from J, leaving 10 bases between them. The CDR3 totals 13 residues. The CDR3 loop is CASSRGTTGELFF. Here the CDR3 DNA reads TGTGCCAGCAGTCGGGGCACGACCGGGGAGCTGTTTTTT. The complete variable domain, with remaining parts taken from reference TRBV5-4 and TRBJ2-2, reads ETGVTQSPTHLIKTRGQQVTLRCSSQSGHNTVSWYQQALGQGPQFIFQYYREEENGRGNFPPRFSGLQFPNYSSELNVNALELDDSALYLCASSRGTTGELFFGEGSRLTVL.

This clone was counted a few times. The chain has TRBV7-9 and TRBJ1-5; a possible D gene is TRBD1 (6 bases). This CDR3 contains 15 residues. CDR1 is SEHNR and CDR2 is FQNEAQ in the germline V gene (reference sequence). V dropped 1 base and J dropped 2 bases, with 9 bases sitting between them. The CDR3 region is CASSLGRGGNQPQHF. The CDR3 DNA reads as TGTGCCAGCAGCTTAGGCAGGGGTGGCAATCAGCCCCAGCATTTT.

The V gene is TRBV7-8, the J gene TRBJ1-5; D is perhaps TRBD1 (6 bases). Germline loops: CDR1 SGHVS, CDR2 FQNEAQ. Trimming removed 0 bases from V and 12 bases from J, with 12 bases in between. The CDR3 consists of 13 residues. The CDR3 DNA follows: TGTGCCAGCAGCTTAGCCAGGGGCGAGCTCCAGCATTTT. It codes for CASSLARGELQHF. Looking up the rest from reference TRBV7-8 and TRBJ1-5 gives the full variable domain: GAGVSQSPRYKVAKRGQDVALRCDPISGHVSLFWYQQALGQGPEFLTYFQNEAQLDKSGLPSDRFFAERPEGSVSTLKIQRTQQEDSAVYLCASSLARGELQHFGDGTRLSIL.

The chain uses TRBV6-2 or TRBV6-3 and TRBJ2-7; D perhaps matches TRBD1 (5 bases). The germline CDR1 and CDR2 sequences are MNHEY and SVGEGT. V was shortened by 0 bases and J by 4 bases, with 25 bases between the two germline ends. The CDR3 loop spans 19 amino acids. The CDR3, as DNA: TGTGCCAGCAGTTACTCGACCCTGGCAGGGTACGGCAAGGGTTACGAGCAGTACTTC. This translates into CASSYSTLAGYGKGYEQYF.

This clone was detected a few times. The CDR3 coding sequence is TGTGCCAGCAGCTTAAGCGGACAGGGGGCGGATGGCTACACCTTC. This codes for CASSLSGQGADGYTF. The chain carries TRBV7-3 and TRBJ1-2; 11 nucleotides match TRBD1. This CDR3 comprises 15 residues. With 1 base clipped from V and 6 bases from J, the junction kept 4 bases outside the gene matches. Germline V lookup: CDR1 SGHTA, CDR2 FQGTGA.

This clone was seen just once. The chain is built from TRBV7-9 and TRBJ2-1; no firm D call. Germline CDR1 is SEHNR and CDR2 is FQNEAQ (reference sequence). The ends were cut back, 5 bases at V and 9 bases at J, with 8 bases in the middle. CDR3 length: 11 residues. The CDR3 sequence: CASSISGEQFF. The CDR3 DNA sequence: TGTGCCAGCAGCATTAGTGGTGAGCAGTTCTTC.

J is TRBJ2-7 and V is TRBV19; D is possibly TRBD1 or TRBD2 (5 bases each). The ends were cut back, 0 bases at V and 8 bases at J, with 11 bases in the middle. This CDR3 is 13 amino acids long. CDR1 LNHDA and CDR2 SQIVND come from the germline V gene (reference sequence). The DNA of the CDR3 is TGTGCCAGTAGTATAGATCCTGAGGGGAAGCAGTACTTC. Translating gives CASSIDPEGKQYF.

The chain links TRBV19 to TRBJ2-7, with a tentative D call TRBD1 (6 bases). Looked up from germline, CDR1 is LNHDA and CDR2 is SQIVND (reference sequence). V was trimmed by 3 bases and J by 0 bases, leaving 12 bases between them. The CDR3 runs 15 residues. The CDR3 protein is CASSIYLGGSYEQYF. Written as DNA, the CDR3 is TGTGCCAGTAGTATCTATCTAGGGGGCTCCTACGAGCAGTACTTC.

The V gene is TRBV5-1, the J gene TRBJ2-1; TRBD2 matches at 14 bases. This CDR3 spans 17 amino acids. Germline values: CDR1 SGHRS, CDR2 YFSETQ. Trimming took 4 bases from V and 0 from J; bases not matched to a gene: 3. In DNA, the CDR3 is TGCGCCAGCAGCCCGGGACTAGCGGGGGCCTCCTACAATGAGCAGTTCTTC. Amino acid sequence: CASSPGLAGASYNEQFF.

This clone has more than one count but fewer than ten. This chain connects TRBV7-9 to TRBJ1-2; 8 bases match TRBD1. From germline, CDR1 is SEHNR and CDR2 FQNEAQ (reference sequence). The CDR3 has 15 amino acids. V lost 8 bases and J lost 3; bases outside the gene matches: 11. This CDR3 reads CASQLGSGGHYGYTF. The CDR3 coding sequence is TGTGCCAGCCAGCTGGGTTCAGGGGGCCACTATGGCTACACCTTC.

This chain uses TRBV25-1 with TRBJ1-2; no clear D. The V end was cut by 1 base, the J end by 8 bases, with 5 bases between. Germline V lookup: CDR1 MGHDK, CDR2 SYGVNS. The CDR3 runs to 11 residues. The CDR3 DNA sequence: TGTGCCAGCAGTGAATTAGGGGGCTACACCTTC. It translates to CASSELGGYTF.

The chain is built from TRBV3-1 (or the pseudogene TRBV3-2) and TRBJ1-6; D unclear. The CDR3 is 14 residues long. Germline CDR1 and CDR2: LGHDT and YNNKEL (reference sequence). V lost 1 base, J lost 9 bases, and 10 bases lay in between. The CDR3 DNA follows: TGTGCCAGCAGCCAAGTTAACAGTAGTTCACCCCTCCACTTT. Translating gives CASSQVNSSSPLHF.

This sequence joins TRBV12-2 and TRBJ1-1; TRBD1, the table's D call, was not compared with the DNA. TRBV12-2 is described as a pseudogene. This CDR3 region has 13 residues. CDR3 sequence (DNA): TGTGCAAGTCGCTTCTTCGGACAGGCTCGAGCTTTCTTT. This gives the protein CASRFFGQARAFF.

The chain has TRBV5-4 and TRBJ1-1; 9 bases match TRBD1. Germline CDR1 reads SGHNT; CDR2 reads YYREEE (reference sequence). Germline trimming cut 1 base from V and 5 bases from J; bases unmatched to any gene: 9. The CDR3 is made up of 16 amino acids. CDR3 residues: CASSLKQGAFRTEAFF. DNA for the CDR3: TGTGCCAGCAGCTTGAAACAGGGGGCTTTTAGGACTGAAGCTTTCTTT.

This clone showed up just a few times. The chain employs TRBV5-1 and TRBJ1-3, with D possibly matching TRBD1 (6 bases). The germline CDR1 and CDR2 sequences are SGHRS and YFSETQ. The CDR3 sequence is 15 residues long. The V end was cut by 3 bases, the J end by 0 bases, with 10 bases between. CDR3 region: CASSSGALSGNTIYF. The CDR3 coding sequence is TGCGCCAGCAGCTCAGGGGCCCTCTCTGGAAACACCATATATTTT.